The table lists the clone carrying this T cell receptor (beta chain) with many counts. These data belong to a study of human T cells and chemical hapten exposure. As for time point: patch test 2, 6 weeks after DPC sensitization. Treatment here: therapeutic diphenylcyclopropenone sensitization with weekly scalp DPC. From the RACE reads, TCRdb called clonotypes with MiXCR, one entry per CDR3 protein. The data hold about 82,000 distinct CDR3 sequences, with approximately 7% observed a single time. Germline lookup yields CDR1 SQVTM and CDR2 ANQGSEA. This CDR3 spans 12 amino acids. V lost 2 bases and J 8 bases, leaving 9 bases between the germline ends.

Sequences were derived from whole blood, sampled in connection with sensitization to the hapten diphenylcyclopropenone (DPC). V and J are TRBV29-1 and TRBJ1-4; unclear D gene. The sequence derives from a young woman with alopecia areata. Some clones in this sample may be carry-over from other donors' samples. The CDR3 coding sequence is TGCAGCGTTGAAAAGGGCGGAGAAAAACTGTTTTTT. Translating gives CSVEKGGEKLFF.